One sample yielded the 9 T cell receptor beta chains listed below, sequenced in a study of liver allograft versus peripheral blood T cells. Overall study context: The authors compared T cell receptor repertoires in transplanted livers with recipients' peripheral blood repertoires.

From the reads, TCRdb called clonotypes with MiXCR, one entry per CDR3 protein. Seen here are fewer than 3,500 distinct CDR3 sequences, 13% to 15% observed once, and the top ten hold more than 3%. The receptors were gathered from a human patient who had a liver transplant. Some T cells may trace back to the graft donor.

This chain uses TRBV20-1 with TRBJ1-2, with D maybe TRBD1 (5 bases). Trimming stripped 2 bases from V and 5 bases from J, with 9 bases between. CDR3 size: 12 residues. Germline CDR1 and CDR2: DFQATT and SNEGSKA (reference sequence). CDR3 protein: CSARPPGYGYTF. As DNA, the CDR3 is TGCAGTGCTAGACCCCCAGGGTATGGCTACACCTTC.

The sample holds many counts of this clonotype. The chain employs TRBV14 and TRBJ2-3, with 8 bases fitting TRBD2. Looked up from germline, CDR1 is SGHDN and CDR2 is FVKESK. The CDR3 has 19 amino acids. Losses at the gene ends were 0 bases for V and 2 bases for J; bases not matched to a gene: 13. The CDR3 spells CASSQDPRIAGKLTDTQYF. The CDR3, as DNA: TGTGCCAGCAGCCAAGATCCTCGAATAGCGGGGAAACTCACAGATACGCAGTATTTT.

This clonotype is medium-sized within its sample. The chain links TRBV6-2 or TRBV6-3 to TRBJ1-4; D unresolved. The germline V gene encodes CDR1 MNHEY and CDR2 SVGEGT. Trimming took 8 bases from V and 0 from J, leaving 10 bases between them. This CDR3 has 14 amino acids. In DNA form, the CDR3 reads TGTGCCAGCCGGCCGTCTGCAACTAATGAAAAACTGTTTTTT. Protein: CASRPSATNEKLFF.

This clonotype is termed medium-sized. The CDR3 is CASSPQGSGETQYF. The CDR3 DNA is TGTGCCAGCTCACCACAGGGTTCGGGAGAGACCCAGTACTTC. The gene calls are TRBV18 and TRBJ2-5; no firm D call. Germline CDR1 KGHSH, CDR2 LQKENI. Trimming removed 1 base at V and 4 bases at J, with 10 bases between. This CDR3 is 14 amino acids long.

This clonotype is judged medium-sized (0.01 to 0.1%). The V and J genes are TRBV24-1 and TRBJ2-2; D gene uncertain. Deletions cut 9 bases from V and 6 bases from J, with 13 bases between. The CDR3 loop spans 13 amino acids. Germline V CDR1 and CDR2: KGHDR, SFDVKD. In DNA, the CDR3 is TGTGCCACCCGTGGGCAGCGCGCCGGGGAGCTGTTTTTT. Translating it yields CATRGQRAGELFF.

Relative to its sample, this clonotype is medium-sized. The chain recombines TRBV19 with TRBJ2-5, with 7 positions matching TRBD2. CDR1 and CDR2 (germline): LNHDA, SQIVND (reference sequence). The CDR3 totals 12 residues. J lost 4 bases, V lost 10 bases, and 6 bases had no gene match. CDR3 amino acids: CATRGVGETQYF. CDR3 coding DNA: TGTGCCACCCGGGGGGTAGGAGAGACCCAGTACTTC.

By frequency in the sample, this clonotype is medium-sized. The chain combines TRBV28 with TRBJ1-2, with D hard to call. Deletions cut 3 bases from V and 0 bases from J, with 11 bases between. Germline V gene sequence: CDR1 MDHEN, CDR2 SYDVKM. This CDR3 contains 15 residues. CDR3 in amino acids: CASSFWGVANYGYTF. CDR3 bases: TGTGCCAGCAGTTTTTGGGGAGTTGCTAACTATGGCTACACCTTC.

This clonotype is deemed medium-sized. This chain joins TRBV28 and TRBJ1-1, with D perhaps matching TRBD1 (5 bases). CDR3 length: 16 residues. Trimming removed 1 base from V and 4 bases from J, with 16 bases in between. Germline-derived CDR1 and CDR2 are MDHEN and SYDVKM. The CDR3 DNA sequence: TGTGCCAGCAGTTTATCGCGTTTGGGCGGGGGCACTGAAGCTTTCTTT. Its protein is CASSLSRLGGGTEAFF.

In its sample, this clonotype is medium-sized. The chain is built from TRBV29-1 and TRBJ2-7; D call uncertain. Germline CDR1 and CDR2: SQVTM and ANQGSEA. This CDR3 has 12 residues. Trimming shortened V by 3 bases and J by 2 bases, and 8 bases separated the two germline ends. CDR3 region: CSVELLPYEQYF. As DNA, the CDR3 is TGCAGCGTTGAGCTGCTTCCCTACGAGCAGTACTTC.